These 21 T cell receptor beta chains share one sample of origin, sequenced in a study of blood T cell repertoires in COVID-19. Generated by immunoSEQ multiplex PCR, the TCRdb table keeps only in-frame clones and is missing some. The sample has around 300,000 clones; around 82% are singletons. The material sequenced was peripheral blood. The receptors were sampled from a young man with active or convalescent COVID-19.

The count of this clone is one. The rearrangement joins TRBV29-1 to TRBJ2-2, with D maybe TRBD2 (5 bases). The germline V gene encodes CDR1 SQVTM and CDR2 ANQGSEA. The CDR3 spans 12 residues. V was cut by 7 bases and J by 5 bases, with 11 bases left in between. The CDR3 loop reads CSAVTGTGELFF. The CDR3 bases are TGCAGCGCCGTGACGGGAACCGGGGAGCTGTTTTTT.

The rearrangement joins TRBV2 to TRBJ2-1, with TRBD1 as a possible D gene (6 bases). Trimming left V 8 bases short and J 5 bases short, with 13 bases between. Germline CDR1 is SNHLY and CDR2 is FYNNEI. The CDR3 covers 13 residues. The chain's CDR3 is CASEADRDNEQFF. CDR3 sequence (DNA): TGTGCCAGCGAGGCGGACAGAGACAATGAGCAGTTCTTC. The whole variable domain, remainder taken from reference TRBV2 and TRBJ2-1, is EPEVTQTPSHQVTQMGQEVILRCVPISNHLYFYWYRQILGQKVEFLVSFYNNEISEKSEIFDDQFSVERPDGSNFTLKIRSTKLEDSAMYFCASEADRDNEQFFGPGTRLTVL.

This chain joins TRBV19 and TRBJ2-3; perhaps TRBD2 as D (7 bases). Trimming shortened V by 6 bases and J by 1 base, and 8 bases separated the two germline ends. CDR3 length: 13 residues. Per the germline V gene, CDR1 is LNHDA and CDR2 is SQIVND (reference sequence). CDR3 in DNA: TGTGCCAGTAGAGGGGGGGGCACAGATACGCAGTATTTT. It yields the protein CASRGGGTDTQYF. The entire variable domain, with the rest obtained from reference TRBV19 and TRBJ2-3, is as follows: DGGITQSPKYLFRKEGQNVTLSCEQNLNHDAMYWYRQDPGQGLRLIYYSQIVNDFQKGDIAEGYSVSREKKESFPLTVTSAQKNPTAFYLCASRGGGTDTQYFGPGTRLTVL.

The V gene is TRBV4-3, the J gene TRBJ2-7; TRBD2 agrees at 12 bases. Per germline, CDR1 LGHNA and CDR2 YSLEER. CDR3 size: 17 residues. V was pared by 5 bases and J by 2 bases, with 10 bases of the junction left unmatched. DNA of the CDR3: TGCGCCAGCAGCTCGGACCAGGCTAGCGGGAGGGCCTACGAGCAGTACTTC. It is translated as CASSSDQASGRAYEQYF.

The chain carries TRBV2 and TRBJ2-7; D ambiguous. The V end lost 8 bases, the J end lost 4 bases, and 9 bases lay between the germline ends. CDR1 and CDR2 (germline): SNHLY, FYNNEI. The CDR3 sequence is 11 residues long. The CDR3 protein is CASLDTYEQYF. The CDR3 nucleotides read TGTGCCAGCCTCGACACTTACGAGCAGTACTTC.

This chain links TRBV27 with TRBJ2-7; 7 bases fit TRBD2. The CDR3 is made up of 14 amino acids. Unmatched junction bases numbered 2, after V lost 1 base and J lost 2 bases. The germline gives CDR1 MNHEY, CDR2 SMNVEV (reference sequence). CDR3 amino acids: CASSLFLAAYEQYF. The CDR3 DNA reads as TGTGCCAGCAGTTTATTCCTAGCGGCCTACGAGCAGTACTTC.

V is TRBV2 and J is TRBJ2-7; D is undetermined. V lost 4 bases and J 4 bases, leaving 11 bases between the germline ends. Germline V gives CDR1 SNHLY, CDR2 FYNNEI. This CDR3 has 13 amino acids. The CDR3 loop reads CASSVVLRYEQYF. CDR3 in DNA: TGTGCCAGCAGTGTAGTTCTCCGGTACGAGCAGTACTTC.

This clone has only one observation. The rearrangement joins TRBV2 to TRBJ1-1; weak D call: TRBD1 (5 bases). The CDR3 has 14 residues. The V gene lost 5 bases and the J gene lost 5 bases, with 15 bases spanning the gap. Germline assignment: CDR1 SNHLY and CDR2 FYNNEI. CDR3 loop: CASSRGRVGTEAFF. CDR3 in DNA: TGTGCCAGCAGTCGTGGCAGGGTGGGAACTGAAGCTTTCTTT.

This chain joins TRBV30 and TRBJ2-7; 11 bases agree with TRBD2. V shed 5 bases and J 4 bases; nucleotides not matched to a gene: 4. The CDR3 covers 13 residues. The germline CDR1 and CDR2 sequences are GTSNPN and SVGIG (reference sequence). The CDR3 sequence: CAWQLAGVYEQYF. The DNA for the CDR3 is TGTGCCTGGCAACTAGCGGGAGTTTACGAGCAGTACTTC.

This clone was detected a few times. The V gene is TRBV7-9, the J gene TRBJ2-3; maybe TRBD1 (5 bases). V shed 5 bases and J shed 6 bases, with 18 bases lying between them. CDR3 length equals 15 residues. Germline lookup yields CDR1 SEHNR and CDR2 FQNEAQ (reference sequence). The CDR3 protein is CASSKGRARSDTQYF. In DNA form, the CDR3 reads TGTGCCAGCAGCAAGGGCAGGGCGAGGTCGGATACGCAGTATTTT.

This chain uses TRBV10-3 with TRBJ2-1; D ambiguous. V gave up 8 bases and J gave up 4 bases, with 15 bases separating them. Germline CDR1 ENHRY, CDR2 SYGVKD. The CDR3 runs to 14 residues. CDR3 region: CAIGVGSPYNEQFF. The CDR3 nucleotides are TGTGCCATCGGTGTGGGTAGCCCTTACAATGAGCAGTTCTTC.

This rearrangement joins TRBV9 to TRBJ2-7, with 12 bases fitting TRBD1. The CDR3 loop spans 16 amino acids. Looked up from germline, CDR1 is SGDLS and CDR2 is YYNGEE. Trimming removed 0 bases from V and 5 bases from J; junction bases left unmatched: 6. The CDR3 nucleotides read TGTGCCAGCAGCGTAGCAGGGGACAGGGGGCTACACGAGCAGTACTTC. The encoded protein is CASSVAGDRGLHEQYF. Full variable domain (remainder filled in from reference TRBV9 and TRBJ2-7): DSGVTQTPKHLITATGQRVTLRCSPRSGDLSVYWYQQSLDQGLQFLIQYYNGEERAKGNILERFSAQQFPDLHSELNLSSLELGDSALYFCASSVAGDRGLHEQYFGPGTRLTVT.

This rearrangement joins TRBV27 to TRBJ1-1; tentatively, D is TRBD1 (5 bases). Germline CDR1 MNHEY, CDR2 SMNVEV (reference sequence). V was pared by 9 bases and J by 3 bases, with 14 bases between. CDR3 length: 13 residues. Here the CDR3 reads CASGPAGDTEAFF. DNA of the CDR3: TGTGCCAGTGGGCCAGCGGGGGACACTGAAGCTTTCTTT.

Written as DNA, the CDR3 is TGCGCCAGCAGCCAAGATCTGTACTATGGCTACACCTTC. Translated, it gives CASSQDLYYGYTF. The chain is built from TRBV4-1 and TRBJ1-2, with unresolved D. The germline V and J ends were trimmed by 0 bases and 3 bases, with 5 bases remaining between them. The CDR3 totals 13 residues. In germline, CDR1 is MGHRA, CDR2 YSYEKL.

In nucleotides, the CDR3 is TGTGCCAGCACTCGACAGGGGTCCTACGAGCAGTACTTC. Translating it yields CASTRQGSYEQYF. This chain uses TRBV27 with TRBJ2-7, with 8 bases lining up with TRBD1. The CDR3 runs to 13 residues. The germline V gene encodes CDR1 MNHEY and CDR2 SMNVEV (reference sequence). Losses at the gene ends were 7 bases for V and 1 base for J; bases not matched to a gene: 3.

V gene TRBV5-1 combines with J gene TRBJ1-3, with a weak D call TRBD1 (6 bases). The V gene's germline CDR1 is SGHRS and CDR2 YFSETQ. Trimming shortened V by 3 bases and J by 0 bases, and 16 bases separated the two germline ends. The CDR3 has 17 residues. DNA of the CDR3: TGCGCCAGCAGCTCCAATCCGACAGGCTTCTCTGGAAACACCATATATTTT. It codes for CASSSNPTGFSGNTIYF.

The gene calls are TRBV18 and TRBJ2-7; a possible D gene is TRBD1 (6 bases). The CDR3 length is 14 residues. Germline V gives CDR1 KGHSH, CDR2 LQKENI. Trimming pared 3 bases from V and 0 bases from J, leaving 9 bases between. The DNA of the CDR3 is TGTGCCAGCTCACCCAGGACAGCCTCCTACGAGCAGTACTTC. Translation: CASSPRTASYEQYF.

This clone showed up just once. Other DNA sequences in this specimen translate into the identical CDR3. The chain uses TRBV30 and TRBJ2-5; D might be TRBD2 (5 bases). CDR3 size: 12 residues. CDR1 and CDR2 (germline): GTSNPN, SVGIG (reference sequence). V lost 0 bases and J lost 5, with 7 bases in between. CDR3 sequence (DNA): TGTGCCTGGAGTGTACGAGGGGAGACCCAGTACTTC. As protein: CAWSVRGETQYF.

This clone was recorded only once. The chain employs TRBV7-8 and TRBJ1-1; D is ambiguous. Deletions cut 0 bases from V and 0 bases from J, with 5 bases between. The CDR3 is 14 amino acids. CDR1 and CDR2 (germline): SGHVS, FQNEAQ. CDR3 region: CASSLAQMNTEAFF. CDR3 DNA: TGTGCCAGCAGCTTAGCTCAGATGAACACTGAAGCTTTCTTT. The full variable domain, rest sourced from reference TRBV7-8 and TRBJ1-1, is GAGVSQSPRYKVAKRGQDVALRCDPISGHVSLFWYQQALGQGPEFLTYFQNEAQLDKSGLPSDRFFAERPEGSVSTLKIQRTQQEDSAVYLCASSLAQMNTEAFFGQGTRLTVV.

V is TRBV24-1 and J is TRBJ2-1, with 10 bases matching TRBD1. CDR1 KGHDR and CDR2 SFDVKD come from the germline V gene. V was pared by 6 bases and J by 7 bases, with 8 bases of the junction left unmatched. The CDR3 consists of 15 residues. The CDR3 DNA is TGTGCCACCAGTATACGGGACAGGGGAAGTAATGAGCAGTTCTTC. Its translation: CATSIRDRGSNEQFF.

This clone has more than one count but fewer than ten. The V and J genes are TRBV11-3 and TRBJ1-6, with TRBD1 matching 8 bases. The CDR3 consists of 15 residues. The V segment lost 4 bases and the J segment 2 bases; nucleotides outside the gene matches: 1. CDR1 SGHNT and CDR2 YENEEA come from the germline V gene. CDR3: CASSSGGTYNSPLHF. The CDR3 DNA follows: TGTGCCAGCAGCTCAGGGGGCACCTATAATTCACCCCTCCACTTT.